The 20 T cell receptor beta chains listed next were all sequenced from one sample in a study of blood T cell repertoires in COVID-19 (dated by TCRdb to about 2020). The method behind the library was the immunoSEQ multiplex PCR assay. TCRdb took over this immuneACCESS table, retaining in-frame rearrangements with V and J assigned. Such tables are incomplete; in checked studies, under half of the missing clones stem from an unresolved V gene, and the remainder is unexplained. The sample table holds 150,000 to 200,000 clones, of which roughly 84% were seen once. Together, the top ten hold around 5% of the sample. Sequencing was carried out using PBMCs or T cells enriched from blood (not recorded which). Receptor source: a man in his 70s who had been exposed to COVID-19.

This sequence joins TRBV18 and TRBJ2-1; 8 bases are a match to TRBD1. The CDR3 is made up of 15 amino acids. The V gene end was trimmed by 1 base and the J gene end by 4 bases; junction bases not matched to a gene: 3. Germline V gives CDR1 KGHSH, CDR2 LQKENI. The CDR3: CASSPQRTGYNEQFF. CDR3 coding DNA: TGTGCCAGCTCACCACAACGGACAGGGTACAATGAGCAGTTCTTC.

The V gene is TRBV19, the J gene TRBJ2-1, with 8 bases fitting TRBD1. The CDR3 totals 15 residues. Germline V gives CDR1 LNHDA, CDR2 SQIVND (reference sequence). Losses at the gene ends were 6 bases for V and 6 bases for J; bases not matched to a gene: 10. CDR3 residues: CASRPVQTGGNEQFF. The CDR3 region has the DNA TGTGCCAGTAGGCCAGTCCAAACAGGGGGCAATGAGCAGTTCTTC.

The chain joins TRBV7-2 to TRBJ2-3; 9 bases are a match to TRBD2. V dropped 8 bases and J dropped 5; count of bases not matched to a gene: 11. The length of the CDR3 is 15 residues. The germline V gene has CDR1 SGHTA and CDR2 FQGNSA. CDR3: CASLTIAGAGDTQYF. The CDR3 DNA sequence: TGTGCCAGCCTAACAATAGCGGGGGCAGGAGATACGCAGTATTTT.

The V gene is TRBV12-3 or TRBV12-4, the J gene TRBJ2-1; 10 bases fit TRBD2. CDR3 length: 13 residues. Losses at the gene ends were 7 bases for V and 6 bases for J; bases not matched to a gene: 3. The DNA for the CDR3 is TGTGCCAGCACCCTAGCGGGAGCCAATGAGCAGTTCTTC. Translated: CASTLAGANEQFF.

V and J are TRBV5-4 and TRBJ1-2, with TRBD1 matching 11 bases. Looked up from germline, CDR1 is SGHNT and CDR2 is YYREEE (reference sequence). The CDR3 has 14 residues. The junction had 5 bases not matched to a gene; V was cut back by 2 bases and J by 8 bases. CDR3 loop: CASSLGQGADGYTF. DNA for the CDR3: TGTGCCAGCAGCTTAGGACAGGGGGCGGACGGCTACACCTTC.

V is TRBV19 and J is TRBJ1-5, with D uncertain. The CDR3 totals 16 residues. The V gene lost 4 bases and the J gene lost 6 bases, with 19 bases spanning the gap. Germline CDR1 and CDR2: LNHDA and SQIVND (reference sequence). CDR3 DNA sequence: TGTGCCAGTAGTACGCCCAACTTGGGAGGGTCTCAGCCCCAGCATTTT. Amino acid sequence: CASSTPNLGGSQPQHF. Variable domain in full (rest from reference TRBV19 and TRBJ1-5): DGGITQSPKYLFRKEGQNVTLSCEQNLNHDAMYWYRQDPGQGLRLIYYSQIVNDFQKGDIAEGYSVSREKKESFPLTVTSAQKNPTAFYLCASSTPNLGGSQPQHFGDGTRLSIL.

This chain joins TRBV2 and TRBJ1-5; D remains unclear. The CDR3 runs 12 residues. Germline V gives CDR1 SNHLY, CDR2 FYNNEI. The V end was cut by 6 bases, the J end by 1 base, with 4 bases between. Here the CDR3 reads CASSGSNQPQHF. DNA for the CDR3: TGTGCCAGCAGCGGGAGCAATCAGCCCCAGCATTTT.

This chain joins TRBV19 and TRBJ2-7, with 14 bases fitting TRBD2. Trimming removed 1 base from V and 1 base from J; junction bases left unmatched: 6. The germline CDR1 and CDR2 sequences are LNHDA and SQIVND (reference sequence). The CDR3 is 18 amino acids. The chain's CDR3 is CASSIGLGLAGGSYEQYF. The DNA of the CDR3 is TGTGCCAGTAGTATAGGCCTCGGACTAGCGGGAGGTTCCTACGAGCAGTACTTC.

This chain connects TRBV19 to TRBJ2-3; D is perhaps TRBD1 (5 bases). Germline-derived CDR1 and CDR2 are LNHDA and SQIVND (reference sequence). With 7 bases removed from V and 1 base from J, the gap between germline ends came to 9 bases. The CDR3 is 13 amino acids. Here the CDR3 reads CASILQGTDTQYF. For the CDR3, the DNA is TGTGCCAGTATATTACAGGGCACAGATACGCAGTATTTT.

This chain connects TRBV30 to TRBJ2-7, with 7 bases lining up with TRBD2. Trimming removed 3 bases from V and 3 bases from J; junction bases left unmatched: 5. Germline V gene data show CDR1 as GTSNPN and CDR2 as SVGIG (reference sequence). The CDR3 has 13 amino acids. CDR3 sequence: CAWRVAGLYEQYF. The CDR3 DNA follows: TGTGCCTGGAGGGTAGCGGGCCTCTACGAGCAGTACTTC.

There are a few counts of this clone. The chain is built from TRBV28 and TRBJ2-7; 14 positions match TRBD2. Losses at the gene ends were 6 bases for V and 5 bases for J; bases not matched to a gene: 6. Germline V gene lookup returns CDR1 MDHEN and CDR2 SYDVKM. This CDR3 has 15 residues. The CDR3 DNA reads as TGTGCCAGCAGAAAGACTAGCGGGAGGGTCCACGAGCAGTACTTC. Its protein is CASRKTSGRVHEQYF.

The chain joins TRBV18 to TRBJ1-1; 8 bases fit TRBD1. The CDR3 consists of 15 residues. CDR1 and CDR2 (germline): KGHSH, LQKENI. The junction had 8 bases not matched to a gene; V was cut back by 4 bases and J by 4 bases. The CDR3 bases are TGTGCCAGCTCACTAAAACAGGGGGAGGTCACTGAAGCTTTCTTT. Encoded protein: CASSLKQGEVTEAFF.

Here the CDR3 reads CASSPRTQGISNQPQHF. CDR3 DNA sequence: TGTGCCAGCAGCCCAAGGACGCAGGGGATTAGCAATCAGCCCCAGCATTTT. J is TRBJ1-5 and V is TRBV14; D may be TRBD1 (6 bases). The V gene lost 4 bases and the J gene lost 0 bases, with 16 bases spanning the gap. Germline CDR1 SGHDN, CDR2 FVKESK. The CDR3 is 17 amino acids. The whole variable domain, remainder taken from reference TRBV14 and TRBJ1-5, is EAGVTQFPSHSVIEKGQTVTLRCDPISGHDNLYWYRRVMGKEIKFLLHFVKESKQDESGMPNNRFLAERTGGTYSTLKVQPAELEDSGVYFCASSPRTQGISNQPQHFGDGTRLSIL.

V is TRBV30 and J is TRBJ1-2; D call uncertain. Between the trimmed V and J ends, which lost 2 bases and 6 bases, there was a span of 13 bases. Germline loops: CDR1 GTSNPN, CDR2 SVGIG (reference sequence). The CDR3 spans 13 residues. The CDR3 DNA follows: TGTGCCTGGAGTTCTGGACTGGAGCATGGCTACACCTTC. This gives the protein CAWSSGLEHGYTF.

This chain uses TRBV5-4 with TRBJ2-5; possible D gene TRBD2, 6 bases. The V gene's germline CDR1 is SGHNT and CDR2 YYREEE (reference sequence). The V end lost 4 bases, the J end lost 3 bases, and 7 bases lay between the germline ends. This CDR3 has 12 amino acids. DNA for the CDR3: TGTGCCAGCAGCGGGACTGAAGAGACCCAGTACTTC. Its translation: CASSGTEETQYF.

This chain connects TRBV18 to TRBJ2-3, with 8 bases matching TRBD1. This CDR3 has 17 residues. Germline V CDR1 and CDR2: KGHSH, LQKENI. V gave up 3 bases and J gave up 4 bases; unmatched junction bases: 12. The CDR3, as DNA: TGTGCCAGCTCACCCGGACAGGGAGGCAAAGGTTCAGATACGCAGTATTTT. Residues: CASSPGQGGKGSDTQYF. Looking up the rest from reference TRBV18 and TRBJ2-3 gives the full variable domain: NAGVMQNPRHLVRRRGQEARLRCSPMKGHSHVYWYRQLPEEGLKFMVYLQKENIIDESGMPKERFSAEFPKEGPSILRIQQVVRGDSAAYFCASSPGQGGKGSDTQYFGPGTRLTVL.

The rearrangement joins TRBV27 to TRBJ2-5; TRBD2 might be the D (5 bases). Trimming left V 5 bases short and J 5 bases short, with 15 bases between. Germline assignment: CDR1 MNHEY and CDR2 SMNVEV (reference sequence). This CDR3 contains 14 residues. As DNA, the CDR3 is TGTGCCAGCAGTACGCGGGCCGCCTGGGAGACCCAGTACTTC. Translating gives CASSTRAAWETQYF.

This chain joins TRBV7-9 and TRBJ1-6, with 8 bases that match TRBD1. The CDR3 is made up of 15 amino acids. V trimming: 5 bases; J trimming: 7 bases; junction bases outside the gene matches: 7. Germline V gene sequence: CDR1 SEHNR, CDR2 FQNEAQ (reference sequence). The CDR3 is CASSNLGQGNSPLHF. CDR3 sequence (DNA): TGTGCCAGCAGCAACTTAGGACAGGGAAATTCACCCCTCCACTTT.

This clone was detected only once. V gene TRBV5-5 combines with J gene TRBJ1-2; 7 positions agree with TRBD1. CDR3 size: 15 residues. V shed 4 bases and J 6 bases; nucleotides not matched to a gene: 12. Germline V gene sequence: CDR1 SGHKS, CDR2 YYEKEE (reference sequence). CDR3 coding DNA: TGTGCCAGCAGCAAAGAAACAGGGGTTAGAGATGGCTACACCTTC. Residues: CASSKETGVRDGYTF. Together with reference TRBV5-5 and TRBJ1-2, the CDR3 gives the full variable domain: DAGVTQSPTHLIKTRGQQVTLRCSPISGHKSVSWYQQVLGQGPQFIFQYYEKEERGRGNFPDRFSARQFPNYSSELNVNALLLGDSALYLCASSKETGVRDGYTFGSGTRLTVV.

The chain links TRBV7-2 to TRBJ2-7; TRBD2 agrees at 9 bases. This CDR3 has 14 residues. CDR1 is SGHTA, CDR2 FQGNSA, per germline. Germline trimming cut 4 bases from V and 2 bases from J; bases unmatched to any gene: 3. The CDR3 nucleotides read TGTGCCAGCAGCTCGACTAGCGGACCCTACGAGCAGTACTTC. It is translated as CASSSTSGPYEQYF.